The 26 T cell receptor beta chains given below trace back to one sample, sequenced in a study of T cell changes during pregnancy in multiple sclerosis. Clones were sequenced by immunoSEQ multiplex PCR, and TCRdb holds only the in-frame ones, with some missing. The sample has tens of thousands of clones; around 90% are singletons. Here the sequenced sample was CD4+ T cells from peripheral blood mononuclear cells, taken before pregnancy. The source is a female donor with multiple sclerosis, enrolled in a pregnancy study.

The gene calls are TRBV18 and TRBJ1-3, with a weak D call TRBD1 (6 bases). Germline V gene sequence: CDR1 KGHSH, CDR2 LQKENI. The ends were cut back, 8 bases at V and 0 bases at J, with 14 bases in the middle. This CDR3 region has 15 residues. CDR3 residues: CASIAGQDSGNTIYF. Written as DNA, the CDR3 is TGTGCCAGCATAGCGGGACAAGACTCTGGAAACACCATATATTTT.

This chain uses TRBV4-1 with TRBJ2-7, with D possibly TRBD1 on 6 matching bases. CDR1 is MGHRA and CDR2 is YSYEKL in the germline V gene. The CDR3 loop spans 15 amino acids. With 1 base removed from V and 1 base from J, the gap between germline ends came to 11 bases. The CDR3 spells CASSQAGTSSYEQYF. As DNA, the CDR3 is TGCGCCAGCAGCCAAGCCGGGACATCATCCTACGAGCAGTACTTC.

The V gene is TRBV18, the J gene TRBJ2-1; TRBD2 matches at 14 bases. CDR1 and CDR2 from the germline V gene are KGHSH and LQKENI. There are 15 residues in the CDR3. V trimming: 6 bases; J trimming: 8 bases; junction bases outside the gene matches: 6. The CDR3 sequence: CASSPGLAGVDEQFF. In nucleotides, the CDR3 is TGTGCCAGCTCCCCGGGACTAGCGGGAGTAGATGAGCAGTTCTTC. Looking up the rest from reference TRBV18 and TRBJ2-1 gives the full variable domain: NAGVMQNPRHLVRRRGQEARLRCSPMKGHSHVYWYRQLPEEGLKFMVYLQKENIIDESGMPKERFSAEFPKEGPSILRIQQVVRGDSAAYFCASSPGLAGVDEQFFGPGTRLTVL.

The chain's CDR3 is CASSSSGVSIYGYTF. CDR3 coding DNA: TGTGCCAGCAGCTCTTCGGGAGTCAGTATATATGGCTACACCTTC. The genes are TRBV5-4 and TRBJ1-2; no reliable D call. In germline, CDR1 is SGHNT, CDR2 YYREEE (reference sequence). Deletions cut 3 bases from V and 5 bases from J, with 17 bases between. The CDR3 length is 15 residues.

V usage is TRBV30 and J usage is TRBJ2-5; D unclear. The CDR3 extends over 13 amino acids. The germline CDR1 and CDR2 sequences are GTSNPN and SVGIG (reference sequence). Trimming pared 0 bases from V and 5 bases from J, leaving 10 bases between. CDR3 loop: CAWSVTRRETQYF. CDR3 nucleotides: TGTGCCTGGAGTGTAACCCGGCGGGAGACCCAGTACTTC.

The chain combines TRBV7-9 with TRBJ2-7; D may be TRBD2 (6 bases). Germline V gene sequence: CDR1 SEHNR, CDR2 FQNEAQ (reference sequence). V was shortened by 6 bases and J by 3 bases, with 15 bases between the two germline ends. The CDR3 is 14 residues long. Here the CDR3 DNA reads TGTGCCAGCAGGAAAAGAGGCGGGGACTACGAGCAGTACTTC. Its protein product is CASRKRGGDYEQYF.

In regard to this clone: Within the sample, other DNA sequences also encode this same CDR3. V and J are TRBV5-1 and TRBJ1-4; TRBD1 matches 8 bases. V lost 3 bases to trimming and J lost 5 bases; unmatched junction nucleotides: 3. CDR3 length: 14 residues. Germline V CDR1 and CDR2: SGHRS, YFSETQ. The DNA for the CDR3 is TGCGCCAGCAGCTCCGACAGGGGCAATGAAAAACTGTTTTTT. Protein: CASSSDRGNEKLFF. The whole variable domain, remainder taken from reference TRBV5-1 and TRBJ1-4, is KAGVTQTPRYLIKTRGQQVTLSCSPISGHRSVSWYQQTPGQGLQFLFEYFSETQRNKGNFPGRFSGRQFSNSRSEMNVSTLELGDSALYLCASSSDRGNEKLFFGSGTQLSVL.

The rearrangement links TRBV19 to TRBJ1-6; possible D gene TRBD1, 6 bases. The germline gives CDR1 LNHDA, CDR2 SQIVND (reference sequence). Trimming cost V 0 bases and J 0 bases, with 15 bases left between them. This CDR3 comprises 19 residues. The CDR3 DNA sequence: TGTGCCAGTAGTATAGAAGGACAGAGAGGGAGCTCCTATAATTCACCCCTCCACTTT. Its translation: CASSIEGQRGSSYNSPLHF.

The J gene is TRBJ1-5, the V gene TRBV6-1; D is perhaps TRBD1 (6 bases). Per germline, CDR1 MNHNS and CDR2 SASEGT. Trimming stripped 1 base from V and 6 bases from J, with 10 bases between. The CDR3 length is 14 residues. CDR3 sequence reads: CASSEGGGGQPQHF. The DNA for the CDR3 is TGTGCCAGCAGTGAAGGGGGGGGCGGTCAGCCCCAGCATTTT.

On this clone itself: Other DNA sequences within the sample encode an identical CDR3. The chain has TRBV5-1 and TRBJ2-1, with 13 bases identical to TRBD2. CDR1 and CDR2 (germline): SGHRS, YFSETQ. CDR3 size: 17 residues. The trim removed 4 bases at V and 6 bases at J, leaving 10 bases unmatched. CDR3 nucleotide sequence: TGCGCCAGCAGCCTTAGGACTAGCGGGAGTGGCGGCAATGAGCAGTTCTTC. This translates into CASSLRTSGSGGNEQFF.

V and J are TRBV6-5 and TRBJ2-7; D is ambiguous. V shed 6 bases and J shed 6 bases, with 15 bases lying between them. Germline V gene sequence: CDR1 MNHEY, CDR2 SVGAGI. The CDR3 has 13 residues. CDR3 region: CASRGASVGEQYF. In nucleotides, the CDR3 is TGTGCCAGCAGGGGTGCTAGTGTCGGCGAGCAGTACTTC.

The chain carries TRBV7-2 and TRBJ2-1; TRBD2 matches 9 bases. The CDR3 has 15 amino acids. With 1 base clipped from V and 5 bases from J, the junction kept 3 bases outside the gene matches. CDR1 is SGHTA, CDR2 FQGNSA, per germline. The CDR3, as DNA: TGTGCCAGCAGCTTAGAACTAGCGGGCAACAATGAGCAGTTCTTC. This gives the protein CASSLELAGNNEQFF.

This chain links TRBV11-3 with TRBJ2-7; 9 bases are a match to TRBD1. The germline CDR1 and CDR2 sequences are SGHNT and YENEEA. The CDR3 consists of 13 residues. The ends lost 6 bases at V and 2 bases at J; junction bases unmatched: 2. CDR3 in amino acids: CASSTGGAYEQYF. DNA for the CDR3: TGTGCCAGCAGTACAGGGGGCGCCTACGAGCAGTACTTC.

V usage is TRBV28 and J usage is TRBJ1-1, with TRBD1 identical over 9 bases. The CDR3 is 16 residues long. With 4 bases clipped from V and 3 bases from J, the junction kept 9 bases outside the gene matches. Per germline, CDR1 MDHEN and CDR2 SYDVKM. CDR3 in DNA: TGTGCCAGCAGTTCACCGGGACAGGGACGGGACACTGAAGCTTTCTTT. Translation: CASSSPGQGRDTEAFF.

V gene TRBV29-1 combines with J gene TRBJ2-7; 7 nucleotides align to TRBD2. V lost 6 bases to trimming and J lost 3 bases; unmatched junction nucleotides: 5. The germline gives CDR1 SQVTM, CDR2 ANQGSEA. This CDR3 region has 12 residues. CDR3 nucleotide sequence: TGCAGCGTGAGGGACTATAGCTACGAGCAGTACTTC. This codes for CSVRDYSYEQYF.

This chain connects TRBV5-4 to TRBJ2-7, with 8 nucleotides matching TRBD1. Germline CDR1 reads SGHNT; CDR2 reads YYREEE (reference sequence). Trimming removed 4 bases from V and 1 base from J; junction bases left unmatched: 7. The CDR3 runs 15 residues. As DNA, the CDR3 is TGTGCCAGCAGCGCAGGACAGGGTTCGTCCTACGAGCAGTACTTC. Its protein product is CASSAGQGSSYEQYF.

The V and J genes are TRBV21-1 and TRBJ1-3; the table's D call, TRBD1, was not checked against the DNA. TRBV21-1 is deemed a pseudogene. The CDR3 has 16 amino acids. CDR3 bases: TGTGCCAGCAGCAAAGTCAGGGAACCCTCTGGAAACACCATATATTTT. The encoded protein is CASSKVREPSGNTIYF.

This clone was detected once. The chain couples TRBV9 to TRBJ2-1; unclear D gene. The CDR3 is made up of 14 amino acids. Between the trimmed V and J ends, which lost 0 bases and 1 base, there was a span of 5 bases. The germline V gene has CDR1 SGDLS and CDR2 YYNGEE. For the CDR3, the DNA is TGTGCCAGCAGCGTAGGAGGTTCCTACAATGAGCAGTTCTTC. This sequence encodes CASSVGGSYNEQFF. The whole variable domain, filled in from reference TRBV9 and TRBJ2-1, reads DSGVTQTPKHLITATGQRVTLRCSPRSGDLSVYWYQQSLDQGLQFLIQYYNGEERAKGNILERFSAQQFPDLHSELNLSSLELGDSALYFCASSVGGSYNEQFFGPGTRLTVL.

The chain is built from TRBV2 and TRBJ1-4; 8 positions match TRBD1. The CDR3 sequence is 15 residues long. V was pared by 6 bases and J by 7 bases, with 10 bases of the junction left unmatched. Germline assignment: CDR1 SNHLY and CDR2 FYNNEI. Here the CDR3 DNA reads TGTGCCAGCAGGGGGAGGACAGGGTCGACTGAAAAACTGTTTTTT. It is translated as CASRGRTGSTEKLFF.

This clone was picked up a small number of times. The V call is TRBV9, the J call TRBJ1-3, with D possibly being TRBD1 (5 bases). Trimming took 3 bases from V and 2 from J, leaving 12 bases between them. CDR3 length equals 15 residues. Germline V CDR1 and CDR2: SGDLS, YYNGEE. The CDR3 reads CASSAGGGTGNTIYF. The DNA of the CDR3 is TGTGCCAGCAGCGCCGGCGGGGGGACTGGAAACACCATATATTTT. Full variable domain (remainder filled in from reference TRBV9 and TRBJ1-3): DSGVTQTPKHLITATGQRVTLRCSPRSGDLSVYWYQQSLDQGLQFLIQYYNGEERAKGNILERFSAQQFPDLHSELNLSSLELGDSALYFCASSAGGGTGNTIYFGEGSWLTVV.

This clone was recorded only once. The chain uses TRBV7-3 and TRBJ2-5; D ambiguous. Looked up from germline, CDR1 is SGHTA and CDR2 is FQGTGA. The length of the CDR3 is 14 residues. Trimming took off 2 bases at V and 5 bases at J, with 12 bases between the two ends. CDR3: CASSLGMGSETQYF. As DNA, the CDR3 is TGTGCCAGCAGCTTAGGTATGGGTAGCGAGACCCAGTACTTC.

CDR3 loop: CASSLGTGTTYNEQFF. The CDR3 nucleotides read TGTGCCAGCAGCCTCGGGACAGGGACCACCTACAATGAGCAGTTCTTC. The V and J genes are TRBV7-9 and TRBJ2-1, with 9 bases lining up with TRBD1. This CDR3 region has 16 residues. Germline CDR1 is SEHNR and CDR2 is FQNEAQ (reference sequence). V lost 5 bases to trimming and J lost 2 bases; unmatched junction nucleotides: 7.

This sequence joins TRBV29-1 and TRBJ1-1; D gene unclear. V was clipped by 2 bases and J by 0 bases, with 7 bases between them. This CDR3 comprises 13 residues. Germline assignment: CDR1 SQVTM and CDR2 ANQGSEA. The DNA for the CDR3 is TGCAGCGTTGAAAGGCAGGTGAACACTGAAGCTTTCTTT. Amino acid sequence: CSVERQVNTEAFF.

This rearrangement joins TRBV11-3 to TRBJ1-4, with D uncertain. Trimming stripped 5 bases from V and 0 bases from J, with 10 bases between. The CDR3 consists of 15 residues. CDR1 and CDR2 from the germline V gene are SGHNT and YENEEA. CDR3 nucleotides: TGTGCCAGCAGCAAGCACTATGCAACTAATGAAAAACTGTTTTTT. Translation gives CASSKHYATNEKLFF.

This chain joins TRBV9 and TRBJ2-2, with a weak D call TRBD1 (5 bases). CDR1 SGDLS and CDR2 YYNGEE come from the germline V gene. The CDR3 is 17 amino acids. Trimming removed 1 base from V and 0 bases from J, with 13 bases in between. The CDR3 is CASSVLGAASNTGELFF. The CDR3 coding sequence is TGTGCCAGCAGCGTATTAGGGGCGGCCTCGAACACCGGGGAGCTGTTTTTT.

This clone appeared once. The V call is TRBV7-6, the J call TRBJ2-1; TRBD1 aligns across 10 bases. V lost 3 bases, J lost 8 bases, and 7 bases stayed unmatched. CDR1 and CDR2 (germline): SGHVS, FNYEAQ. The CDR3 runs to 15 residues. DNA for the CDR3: TGTGCCAGCAGCTTTTCCGGGACAGGGGTATATGAGCAGTTCTTC. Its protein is CASSFSGTGVYEQFF.